This T cell receptor (beta chain) was captured by sequencing in a study of blood T cell repertoires in COVID-19. As for the study in general: Some COVID-19 samples were acute and others convalescent; all came from the United States, Italy and Spain. From T cells, B-cell-depleted T cells, or PBMCs came the material, which was cDNA or gDNA.

V shed 2 bases and J shed 0 bases, with 13 bases lying between them. Germline V CDR1 and CDR2: MNHEY, SVGAGI. The CDR3 totals 16 residues. Original analysis: Reference gene primer amplification in the assay estimated nucleated cell counts. TCRdb's copy holds only in-frame clones and misses some; the assay was immunoSEQ multiplex PCR. V and J calls and clone size follow that table, whereas D and trimming were derived from the DNA. Of around 280,000 clones detected, about nine tenths appear once; the ten largest clones hold 2% to 2.5%. This rearrangement joins TRBV6-5 to TRBJ1-1, with a tentative D call TRBD1 (6 bases). Sequencing was performed on peripheral blood. This TCR derives from a woman aged 45 to 65 who had recovered from COVID-19. The CDR3 reads CASSYRQVALNTEAFF. CDR3 DNA sequence: TGTGCCAGCAGTTACAGACAGGTAGCTTTGAACACTGAAGCTTTCTTT.